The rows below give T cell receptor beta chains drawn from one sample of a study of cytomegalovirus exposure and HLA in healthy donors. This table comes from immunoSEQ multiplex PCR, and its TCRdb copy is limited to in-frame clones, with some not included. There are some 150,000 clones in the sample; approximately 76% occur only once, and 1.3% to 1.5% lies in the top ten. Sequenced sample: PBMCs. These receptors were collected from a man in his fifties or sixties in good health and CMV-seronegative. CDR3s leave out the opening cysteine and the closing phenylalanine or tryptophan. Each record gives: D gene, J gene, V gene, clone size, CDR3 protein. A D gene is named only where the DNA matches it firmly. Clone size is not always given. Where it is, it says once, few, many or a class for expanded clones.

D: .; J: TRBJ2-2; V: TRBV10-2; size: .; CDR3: ASREGQETGELF
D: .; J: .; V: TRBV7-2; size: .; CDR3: ASSGDSTEQY
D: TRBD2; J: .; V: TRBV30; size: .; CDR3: ASLGASGSSEQY
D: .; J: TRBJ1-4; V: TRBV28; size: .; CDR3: ASKPPGTNEKLF
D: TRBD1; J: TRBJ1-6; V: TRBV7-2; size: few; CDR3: ASSLQGGSNSPLH
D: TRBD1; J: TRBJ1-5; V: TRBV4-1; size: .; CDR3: ASSQVVGQGDQPQH
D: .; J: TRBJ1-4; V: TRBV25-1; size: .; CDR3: ASSEYAGGDEKLF
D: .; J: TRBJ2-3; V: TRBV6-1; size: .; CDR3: ASILERTDTDTQY
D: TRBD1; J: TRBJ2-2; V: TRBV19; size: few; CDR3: ASSRGQAATGELF
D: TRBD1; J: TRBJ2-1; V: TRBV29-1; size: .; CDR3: SVEDYRGNEQF
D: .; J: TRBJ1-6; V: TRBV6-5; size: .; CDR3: ASTRTSRGNSPLH
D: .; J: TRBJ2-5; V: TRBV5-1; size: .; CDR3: ASSTIPGTQETQY
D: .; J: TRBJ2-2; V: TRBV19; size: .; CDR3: ASSIERFGELF
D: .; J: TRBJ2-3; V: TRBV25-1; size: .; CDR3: ASSEFGGTDTQY
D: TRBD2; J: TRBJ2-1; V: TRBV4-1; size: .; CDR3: ASSPAGADEQF
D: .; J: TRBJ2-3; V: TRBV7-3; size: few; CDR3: ASSARLGPDTQY
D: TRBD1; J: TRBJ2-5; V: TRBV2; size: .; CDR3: ASSLQGAGGETQY
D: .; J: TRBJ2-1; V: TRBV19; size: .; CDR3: ASSIRVPGLPLYNEQF
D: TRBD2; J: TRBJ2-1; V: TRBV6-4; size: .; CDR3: ASSPGLAPNEQF
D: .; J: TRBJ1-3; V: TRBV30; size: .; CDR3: AGGAGIGNTIY
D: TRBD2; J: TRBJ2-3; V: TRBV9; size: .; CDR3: ASSVYDWGGDTQY
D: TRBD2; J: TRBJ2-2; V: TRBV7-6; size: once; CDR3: ASSGLAGGRTGELF
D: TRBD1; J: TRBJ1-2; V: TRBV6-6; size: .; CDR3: ASSHTPGQGAGYT
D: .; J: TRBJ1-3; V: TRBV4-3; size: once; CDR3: ASSQGSLLTGNTIY
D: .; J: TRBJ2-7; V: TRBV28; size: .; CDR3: ASSLPGTEQY
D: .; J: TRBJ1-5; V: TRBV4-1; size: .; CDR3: ASSHEQGRYSNQPQH
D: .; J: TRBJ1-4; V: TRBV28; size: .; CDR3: ASSAPTATNEKLF
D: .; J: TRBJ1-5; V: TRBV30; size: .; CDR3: AWSNRERQPQH
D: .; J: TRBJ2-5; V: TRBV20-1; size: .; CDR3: RGGEETQY
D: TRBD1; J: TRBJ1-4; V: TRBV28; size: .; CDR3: ASSSGQTLEKLF
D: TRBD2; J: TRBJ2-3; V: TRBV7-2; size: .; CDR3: ASSLTSGNADTQY
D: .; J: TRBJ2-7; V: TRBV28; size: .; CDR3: ASSSTGPTYEQY
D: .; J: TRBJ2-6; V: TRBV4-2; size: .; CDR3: ASSQLEAPPGANVLT
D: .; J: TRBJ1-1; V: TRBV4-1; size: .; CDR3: ASSQEVAREDTEAF
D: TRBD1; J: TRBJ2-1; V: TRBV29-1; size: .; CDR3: SVEETGVDEQF
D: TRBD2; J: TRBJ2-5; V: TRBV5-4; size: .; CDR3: ASSKGTSEETQY
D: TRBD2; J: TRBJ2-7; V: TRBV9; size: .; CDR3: ASNRGDSYEQY
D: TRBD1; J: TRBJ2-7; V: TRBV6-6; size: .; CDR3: ASSFYRGPYEQY
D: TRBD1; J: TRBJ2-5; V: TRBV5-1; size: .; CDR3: ASTEQTGSQETQY
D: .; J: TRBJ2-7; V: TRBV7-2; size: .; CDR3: ASSSNPGTYEQY
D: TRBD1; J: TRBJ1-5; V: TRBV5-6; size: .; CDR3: ASSLGTGGNQPQH
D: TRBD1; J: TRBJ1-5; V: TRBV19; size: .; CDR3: ASSNKGQGVNQPQH
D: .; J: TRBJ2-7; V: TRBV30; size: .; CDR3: AWNPDYHEQY
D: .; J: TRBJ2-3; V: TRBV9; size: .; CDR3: ASSVDGADTQY
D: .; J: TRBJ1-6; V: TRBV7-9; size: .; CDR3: ASSPGQPNSPLH
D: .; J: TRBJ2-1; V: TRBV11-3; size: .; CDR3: ASSSTRANEQF
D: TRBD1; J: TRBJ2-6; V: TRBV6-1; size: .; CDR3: ASSEALTGPRLLT
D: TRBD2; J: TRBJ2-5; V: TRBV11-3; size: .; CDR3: ASSKRGGQETQY